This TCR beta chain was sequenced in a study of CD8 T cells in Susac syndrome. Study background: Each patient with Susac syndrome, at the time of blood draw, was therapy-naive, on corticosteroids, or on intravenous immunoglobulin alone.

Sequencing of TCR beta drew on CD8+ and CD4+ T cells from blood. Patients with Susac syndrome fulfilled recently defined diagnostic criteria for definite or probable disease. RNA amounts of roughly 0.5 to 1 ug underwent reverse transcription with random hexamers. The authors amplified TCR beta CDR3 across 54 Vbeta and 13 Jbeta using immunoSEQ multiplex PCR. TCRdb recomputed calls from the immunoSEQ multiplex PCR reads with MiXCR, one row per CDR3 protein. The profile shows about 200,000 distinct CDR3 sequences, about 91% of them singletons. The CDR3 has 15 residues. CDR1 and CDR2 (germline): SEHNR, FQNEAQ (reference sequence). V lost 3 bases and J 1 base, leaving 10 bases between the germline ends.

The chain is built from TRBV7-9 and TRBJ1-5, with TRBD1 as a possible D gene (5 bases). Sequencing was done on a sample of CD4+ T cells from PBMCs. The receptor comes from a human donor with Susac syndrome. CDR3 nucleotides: TGTGCCAGCAGCTTGGGGGATTCAAGCAATCAGCCCCAGCATTTT. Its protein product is CASSLGDSSNQPQHF.